This T cell receptor (beta chain) was sequenced in a study of blood T cell repertoires in COVID-19 (TCRdb year 2020). Study-level background: Collaborator samples came from the United States, Italy and Spain and covered acute and convalescent phases of COVID-19. Samples were obtained from the ongoing ImmuneRACE study (first 160 participants) and from 1,254 subjects provided by 6 global collaborators. The repertoires were made available in a free public database intended to serve as a resource for research on the immune response to SARS-CoV-2. HLA class I and class II types, where available, came from metadata supplied by the sample provider rather than from assay-based typing. Subjects who had been exposed to COVID-19, were actively infected with it, or had recovered from it provided the deeply sampled blood TCRbeta repertoires that made up the dataset. Sample metadata almost always included a de-identified subject ID, COVID-19 status, age in years and sex. The prospective study material was composed of cDNA or gDNA derived from T cells, B-cell-depleted T cells, or PBMCs. General conclusions and limits of the study: How much clinical and demographic metadata was included differed by source and by participant, and the metadata was provided uncurated.

Each collaborating institution followed its own protocols to collect whole blood in K2EDTA tubes. For TCRbeta analysis, collaborators shipped samples in one of three forms: frozen whole blood, isolated PBMCs, or DNA extracted from either of those sample types. TCRbeta CDR3 regions were amplified from genomic DNA using the immunoSEQ Assay, a bias-controlled multiplex PCR. Under the source paper's analysis protocol: The number of nucleated cells in each sample was estimated from the amplification of reference gene primers within the assay. Sequence reads were collapsed and filtered to measure the absolute abundance of every unique TCRbeta CDR3 rearrangement. For each sample, productive Simpson clonality was calculated as the square root of Simpson's diversity index across productive rearrangements. Entries here come from immuneACCESS through TCRdb and include only in-frame sequences with V and J called. Some clones fail to appear in such tables; in the studies checked, an unresolved V gene covers under half of the shortfall, and the cause of the remainder is unknown. V, J and clone size are those of that table, while D and trimming were read from the DNA. The sample records tens of thousands of clones, approximately 90% of which are singletons. The top ten clonotypes cover just under 8.5% of the sample.

Between the V and J ends, shortened by 6 bases and 5 bases respectively, the junction contains 16 bases. CDR1 and CDR2 were assigned from the germline V gene as KGHSH and LQKENI. The CDR3 goes from the cysteine to the phenylalanine over 14 residues. CDR3 DNA is the only sequence kept; it has 42 bases, read in frame from the first base. Of note for this clone: The specificity of this receptor is unknown. Base qualities are missing; no much larger clone stands one base away.

The sequencing sample was made of peripheral blood. Recombination linked TRBV18 to TRBJ1-2; the D gene cannot be resolved reliably. The TCR originated in a woman in her 40s with active COVID-19. Here the CDR3 is given as CASSAASNSYGYTF. In nucleotide form, the sequence is TGTGCCAGCTCCGCGGCCAGTAATTCATATGGCTACACCTTC.